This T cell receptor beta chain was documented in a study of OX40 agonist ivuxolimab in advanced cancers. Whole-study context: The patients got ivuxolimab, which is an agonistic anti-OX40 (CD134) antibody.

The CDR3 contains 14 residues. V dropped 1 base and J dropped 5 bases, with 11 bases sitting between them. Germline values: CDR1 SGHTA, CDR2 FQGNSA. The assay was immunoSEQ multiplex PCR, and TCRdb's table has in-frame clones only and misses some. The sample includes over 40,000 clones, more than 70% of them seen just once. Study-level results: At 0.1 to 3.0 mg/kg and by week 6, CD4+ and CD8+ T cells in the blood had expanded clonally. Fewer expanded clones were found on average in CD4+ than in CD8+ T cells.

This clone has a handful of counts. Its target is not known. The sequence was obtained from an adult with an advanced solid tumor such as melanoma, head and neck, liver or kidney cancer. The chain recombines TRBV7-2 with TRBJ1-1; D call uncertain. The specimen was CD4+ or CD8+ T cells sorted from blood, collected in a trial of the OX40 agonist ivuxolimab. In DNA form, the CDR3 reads TGTGCCAGCAGCTTAGTCCCCCGAGAGACTGAAGCTTTCTTT. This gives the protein CASSLVPRETEAFF.